This T cell receptor beta chain emerged from a study of T cells in tuberculosis. Study-level background: The T cells targeted glucose monomycolate, a mycobacterial lipid, via CD1B. Study-wide results and limits: GMM-specific TCRs were nearer to active tuberculosis alpha repertoires, suggesting expansion. A GMM-specific repertoire classifier reached 85% to 90% accuracy, AUROC under 0.95.

TCRdb's copy holds only in-frame clones and misses some; the assay was immunoSEQ multiplex PCR. The repertoire holds 30,000 or so clones, with about 91% as singletons. The CDR3 runs 16 residues. V was clipped by 2 bases and J by 3 bases; unmatched bases: 5. Germline V CDR1 and CDR2: MNHEY, SMNVEV (reference sequence). The time point was: new active TB diagnosis, blood taken before or within 7 days of starting treatment. Patients were newly diagnosed, HIV-seronegative, and aged 18 or older. A note on this clone: Its target is unknown.

The sequence was collected from an adult with tuberculosis. Some clones in this sample may be carry-over from other donors' samples. The V and J genes are TRBV27 and TRBJ2-1; 9 bases align to TRBD2. This specimen consisted of PBMCs, obtained at tuberculosis diagnosis. The CDR3 DNA reads TGTGCCAGCAGTTTACAGACTAGCGGCCGCTACAATGAGCAGTTCTTC. Its translation: CASSLQTSGRYNEQFF.